This T cell receptor beta chain comes out of a study of T cell repertoires in cytomegalovirus infection. Background on the study: CMV infection together with matching HLA type was indicated by public TCR beta signatures.

MiXCR, applied by TCRdb to the reads, yields one record per CDR3 protein. The table records around 55,000 distinct CDR3 sequences, roughly a fifth of them present only once. General observations from the study: Cumulative public TCR beta family frequency identified CMV carriers with the relevant HLA.

Notes on this clonotype: Its antigen is undetermined.

The ends lost 3 bases at V and 2 bases at J; junction bases unmatched: 23. Germline values: CDR1 LNHNV, CDR2 YYDKDF (reference sequence). The CDR3 totals 21 residues. The sample was CD8+ T cells from cultured PBMCs, taken from culture after CMV antigen stimulation. The receptor's source is a human donor in good health (CMV status not recorded). Some clones in this sample may be carry-over from other donors' samples. V usage is TRBV15 and J usage is TRBJ2-5, with 8 bases matching TRBD2. The CDR3 nucleotides read TGTGCCACCAGCAGTGGCTTCTCGGGCGGGGGGCTCACCGACCTACAAGAGACCCAGTACTTC. Translation: CATSSGFSGGGLTDLQETQYF.